One sample yielded the 9 T cell receptor beta chains listed below, sequenced in a study of monozygotic twins with inflammatory bowel disease. For each CDR3 protein, TCRdb gives one entry from its re-call of the 5' RACE reads, without DNA. The sample data list approximately 400,000 distinct CDR3 sequences. Input material: blood. Source of these receptors: a human donor with ulcerative colitis or Crohn's disease, or a healthy co-twin of an affected twin (not recorded which).

The chain is built from TRBV20-1 and TRBJ2-2; the TCRdb D gene call, TRBD2, has no DNA to confirm it. CDR1 is DFQATT, CDR2 SNEGSKA, per germline (reference sequence). This CDR3 is 15 amino acids long. The chain's CDR3 is CSAHGEGARTGELFF.

V gene TRBV12-3 or TRBV12-4 combines with J gene TRBJ2-5. CDR3 length: 14 amino acids. CDR3 in amino acids: CASSFPPVVETQYF.

The chain recombines TRBV7-9 with TRBJ2-7; with no DNA, the TCRdb D assignment of TRBD1 cannot be verified. The CDR3 runs to 16 residues. Germline values: CDR1 SEHNR, CDR2 FQNEAQ (reference sequence). CDR3 in amino acids: CASSPRTGGNYYEQYF.

The chain uses TRBV12-3 or TRBV12-4 and TRBJ1-2; TCRdb returns TRBD1, unconfirmable since there is no DNA. The CDR3 covers 13 residues. CDR3 sequence reads: CASSLGDRDGYTF.

The rearrangement joins TRBV3-1 to TRBJ1-1. This CDR3 contains 15 residues. CDR1 and CDR2 (germline): LGHDT, YNNKEL (reference sequence). CDR3: CASSRLSDLNTEAFF.

This chain connects TRBV4-3 to TRBJ2-1; checking the TCRdb D call of TRBD1 is not possible without DNA. The CDR3 has 12 residues. The germline gives CDR1 LGHNA, CDR2 YSLEER. This CDR3 is CASSHSRDEQFF.

The rearrangement joins TRBV10-3 to TRBJ2-3; as DNA is missing, the TRBD2 call by TCRdb cannot be tested. CDR3 length equals 12 residues. CDR1 is ENHRY, CDR2 SYGVKD, per germline. The CDR3 sequence: CATVAGPDTQYF.

The chain recombines TRBV20-1 with TRBJ2-3. The CDR3 loop spans 17 amino acids. The germline V gene encodes CDR1 DFQATT and CDR2 SNEGSKA (reference sequence). The CDR3 here is CSARVVFEPASTDTQYF.

The V call is TRBV11-2, the J call TRBJ2-1; TCRdb proposes TRBD2, but this gene call is untestable without DNA. CDR3 length equals 18 residues. Germline V gene data show CDR1 as SGHAT and CDR2 as FQNNGV. CDR3 residues: CASLRVAGGLRSYNEQFF.